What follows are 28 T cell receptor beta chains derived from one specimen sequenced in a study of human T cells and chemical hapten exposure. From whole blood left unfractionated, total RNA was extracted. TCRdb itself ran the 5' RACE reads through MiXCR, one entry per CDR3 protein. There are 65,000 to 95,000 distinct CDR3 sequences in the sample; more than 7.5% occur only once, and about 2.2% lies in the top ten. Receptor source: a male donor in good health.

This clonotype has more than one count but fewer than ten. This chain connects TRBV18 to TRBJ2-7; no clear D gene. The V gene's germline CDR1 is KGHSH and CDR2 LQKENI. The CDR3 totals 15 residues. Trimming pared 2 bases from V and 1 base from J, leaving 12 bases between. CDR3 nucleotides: TGTGCCAGCTCACCATGGGCTGCGGAGTCCTACGAGCAGTACTTC. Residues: CASSPWAAESYEQYF.

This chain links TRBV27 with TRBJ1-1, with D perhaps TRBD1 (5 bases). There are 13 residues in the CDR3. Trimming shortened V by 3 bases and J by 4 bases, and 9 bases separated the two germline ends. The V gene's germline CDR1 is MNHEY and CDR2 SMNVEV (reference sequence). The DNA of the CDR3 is TGTGCCAGCAGTTTCAGGGAAATCACTGAAGCTTTCTTT. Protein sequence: CASSFREITEAFF.

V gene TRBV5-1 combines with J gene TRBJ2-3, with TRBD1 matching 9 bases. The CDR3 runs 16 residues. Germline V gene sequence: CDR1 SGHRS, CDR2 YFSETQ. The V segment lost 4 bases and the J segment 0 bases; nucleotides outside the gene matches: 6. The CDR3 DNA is TGCGCCAGCAGCAACGGACAGGGGCCTAGCACAGATACGCAGTATTTT. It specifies CASSNGQGPSTDTQYF.

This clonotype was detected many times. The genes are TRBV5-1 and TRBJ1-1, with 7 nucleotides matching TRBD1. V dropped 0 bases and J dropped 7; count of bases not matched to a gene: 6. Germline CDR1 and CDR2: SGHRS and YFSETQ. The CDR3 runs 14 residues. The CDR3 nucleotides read TGCGCCAGCAGCTTGGAAGGGACAGCCATTGAAGCTTTCTTT. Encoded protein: CASSLEGTAIEAFF.

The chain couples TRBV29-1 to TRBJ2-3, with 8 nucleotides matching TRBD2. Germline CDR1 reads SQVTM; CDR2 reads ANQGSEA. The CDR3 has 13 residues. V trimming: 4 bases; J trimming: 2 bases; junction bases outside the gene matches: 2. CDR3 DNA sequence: TGCAGCGTTGTTAGCGGGGTCACAGATACGCAGTATTTT. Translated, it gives CSVVSGVTDTQYF.

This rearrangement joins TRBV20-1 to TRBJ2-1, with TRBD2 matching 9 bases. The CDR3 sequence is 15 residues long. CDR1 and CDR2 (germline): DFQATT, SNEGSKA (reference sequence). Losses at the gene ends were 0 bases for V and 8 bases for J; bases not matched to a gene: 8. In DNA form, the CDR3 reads TGCAGTGCTAGAGAGTTGCGGGGGGGCATTTATGAGCAGTTCTTC. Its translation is CSARELRGGIYEQFF.

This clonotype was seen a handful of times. CDR3 in DNA: TGCGCCAGCTCCATCCAGGACTCGATAGATACGCAGTATTTT. Translation gives CASSIQDSIDTQYF. This rearrangement joins TRBV5-1 to TRBJ2-3; weak D call: TRBD2 (5 bases). This CDR3 region has 14 residues. CDR1 and CDR2 (germline): SGHRS, YFSETQ. V gave up 7 bases and J gave up 5 bases, with 17 bases separating them.

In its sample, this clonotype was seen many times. The DNA for the CDR3 is TGTGCCATCAGCCACGGGACAGGGGGTTTCTCTGGGGCCAACGTCCTGACTTTC. Translation gives CAISHGTGGFSGANVLTF. The chain links TRBV10-3 to TRBJ2-6; 11 bases are shared with TRBD1. This CDR3 has 18 residues. Looked up from germline, CDR1 is ENHRY and CDR2 is SYGVKD. After removal of 6 bases from V and 0 bases from J, the junction contained 7 bases not matched to a gene.

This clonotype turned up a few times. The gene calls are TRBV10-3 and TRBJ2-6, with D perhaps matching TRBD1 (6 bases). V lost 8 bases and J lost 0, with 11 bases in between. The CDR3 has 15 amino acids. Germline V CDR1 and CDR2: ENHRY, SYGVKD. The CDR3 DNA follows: TGTGCCATCGGGACATCACTCTCTGGGGCCAACGTCCTGACTTTC. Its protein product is CAIGTSLSGANVLTF.

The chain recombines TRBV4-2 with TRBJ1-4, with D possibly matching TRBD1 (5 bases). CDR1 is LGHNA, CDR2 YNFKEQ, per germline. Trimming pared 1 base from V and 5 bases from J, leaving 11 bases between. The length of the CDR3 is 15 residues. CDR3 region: CASSQAPGPNEKLFF. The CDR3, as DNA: TGTGCCAGCAGCCAAGCCCCAGGGCCCAATGAAAAACTGTTTTTT.

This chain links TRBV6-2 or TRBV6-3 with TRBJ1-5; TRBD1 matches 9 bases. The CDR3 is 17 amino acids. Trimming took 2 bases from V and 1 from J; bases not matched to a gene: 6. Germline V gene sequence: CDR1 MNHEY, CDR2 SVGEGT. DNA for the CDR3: TGTGCCAGCAGTTACCCACTTGGACAGGGGAGCAATCAGCCCCAGCATTTT. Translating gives CASSYPLGQGSNQPQHF.

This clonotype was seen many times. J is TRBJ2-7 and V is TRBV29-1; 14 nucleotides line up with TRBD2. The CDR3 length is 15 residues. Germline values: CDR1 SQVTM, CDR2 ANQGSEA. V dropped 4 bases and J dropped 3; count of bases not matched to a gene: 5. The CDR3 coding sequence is TGCAGCGTTGCCGGGACTAGCGGGAGAAACTACGAGCAGTACTTC. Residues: CSVAGTSGRNYEQYF.

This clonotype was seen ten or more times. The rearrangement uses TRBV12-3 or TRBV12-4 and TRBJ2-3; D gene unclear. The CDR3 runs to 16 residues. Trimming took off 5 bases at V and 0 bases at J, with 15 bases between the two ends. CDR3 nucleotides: TGTGCCAGCAGTCCCCCAGTGCGTACTAGCACAGATACGCAGTATTTT. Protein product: CASSPPVRTSTDTQYF.

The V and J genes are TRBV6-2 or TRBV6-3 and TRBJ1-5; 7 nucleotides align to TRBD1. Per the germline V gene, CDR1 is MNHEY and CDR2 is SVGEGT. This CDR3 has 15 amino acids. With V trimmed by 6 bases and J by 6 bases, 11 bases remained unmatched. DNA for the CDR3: TGTGCCAGCAGCGGTCTTAGGGACAGTTTTCAGCCCCAGCATTTT. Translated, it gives CASSGLRDSFQPQHF.

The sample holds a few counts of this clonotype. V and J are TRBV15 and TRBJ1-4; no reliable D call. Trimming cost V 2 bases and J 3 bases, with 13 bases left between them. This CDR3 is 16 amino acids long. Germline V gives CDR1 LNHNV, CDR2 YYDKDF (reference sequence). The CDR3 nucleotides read TGTGCCACCAGCAGAAAGGCCCGTACGGCTAATGAAAAACTGTTTTTT. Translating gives CATSRKARTANEKLFF.

CDR3 nucleotides: TGTGCCAGCAGTTTTGGCCGGGACAGGGGGCCGAGGAGTGAAAAACTGTTTTTT. The encoded protein is CASSFGRDRGPRSEKLFF. The rearrangement uses TRBV12-3 or TRBV12-4 and TRBJ1-4, with 12 bases aligning to TRBD1. This CDR3 has 18 amino acids. The junction had 12 bases not matched to a gene; V was cut back by 3 bases and J by 7 bases.

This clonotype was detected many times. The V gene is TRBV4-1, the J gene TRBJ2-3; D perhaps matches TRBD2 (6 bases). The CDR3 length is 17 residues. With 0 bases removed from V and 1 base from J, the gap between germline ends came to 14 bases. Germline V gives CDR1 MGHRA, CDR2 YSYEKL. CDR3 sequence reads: CASSQEQTERGTDTQYF. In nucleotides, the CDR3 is TGCGCCAGCAGCCAAGAACAAACGGAGCGGGGCACAGATACGCAGTATTTT.

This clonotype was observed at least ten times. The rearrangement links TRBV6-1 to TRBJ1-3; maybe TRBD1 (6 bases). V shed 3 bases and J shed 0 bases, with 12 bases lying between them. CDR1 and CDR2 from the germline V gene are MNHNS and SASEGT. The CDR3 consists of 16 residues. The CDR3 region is CASSETGLSSGNTIYF. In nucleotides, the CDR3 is TGTGCCAGCAGTGAGACAGGATTATCCTCTGGAAACACCATATATTTT.

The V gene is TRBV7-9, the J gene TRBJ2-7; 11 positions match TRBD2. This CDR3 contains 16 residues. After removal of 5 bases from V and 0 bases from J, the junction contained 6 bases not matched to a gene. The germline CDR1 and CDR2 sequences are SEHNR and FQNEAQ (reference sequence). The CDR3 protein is CASSPPSGGISYEQYF. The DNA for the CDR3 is TGTGCCAGCAGCCCCCCTAGCGGGGGGATCTCCTACGAGCAGTACTTC.

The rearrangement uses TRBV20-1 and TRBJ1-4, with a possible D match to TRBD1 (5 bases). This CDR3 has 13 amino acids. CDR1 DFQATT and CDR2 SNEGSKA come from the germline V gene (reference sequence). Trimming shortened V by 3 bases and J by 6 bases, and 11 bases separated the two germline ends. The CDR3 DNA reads TGCAGTGCTAGTAGTGGGGCGGATGAAAAACTGTTTTTT. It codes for CSASSGADEKLFF.

The CDR3 sequence: CASRRQSTEGMKCPDTQYF. In nucleotides, the CDR3 is TGCGCCAGCAGAAGACAGTCCACGGAGGGTATGAAGTGTCCAGATACGCAGTATTTT. The chain is built from TRBV5-1 and TRBJ2-3; TRBD2 is a possible D gene (6 bases). V was cut by 5 bases and J by 4 bases, with 29 bases left in between. Germline V gene sequence: CDR1 SGHRS, CDR2 YFSETQ. CDR3 length: 19 amino acids.

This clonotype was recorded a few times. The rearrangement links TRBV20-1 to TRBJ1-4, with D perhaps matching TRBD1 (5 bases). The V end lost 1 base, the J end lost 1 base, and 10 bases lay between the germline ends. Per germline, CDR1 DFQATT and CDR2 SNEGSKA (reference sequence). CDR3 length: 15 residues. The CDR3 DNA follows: TGCAGTGCTAGAGGCGACAGTGAAACTAATGAAAAACTGTTTTTT. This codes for CSARGDSETNEKLFF.

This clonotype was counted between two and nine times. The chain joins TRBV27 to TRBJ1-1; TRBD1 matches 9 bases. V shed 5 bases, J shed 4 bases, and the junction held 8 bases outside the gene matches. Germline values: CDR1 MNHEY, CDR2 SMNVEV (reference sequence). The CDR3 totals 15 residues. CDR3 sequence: CASSPQGALGTEAFF. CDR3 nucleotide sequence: TGTGCCAGCAGTCCACAGGGGGCCCTGGGCACTGAAGCTTTCTTT.

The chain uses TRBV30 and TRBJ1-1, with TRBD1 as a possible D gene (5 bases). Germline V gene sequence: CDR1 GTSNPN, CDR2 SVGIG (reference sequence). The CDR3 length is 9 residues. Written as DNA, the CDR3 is TGTGCATTGGGGCCCGAAGCTTTCTTT. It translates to CALGPEAFF.

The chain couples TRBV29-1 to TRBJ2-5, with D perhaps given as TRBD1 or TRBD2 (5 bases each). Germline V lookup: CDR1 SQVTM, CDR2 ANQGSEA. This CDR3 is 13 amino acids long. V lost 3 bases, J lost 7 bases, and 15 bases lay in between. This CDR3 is CSVDPGQSGTQYF. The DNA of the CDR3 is TGCAGCGTTGACCCGGGGCAGAGCGGGACCCAGTACTTC. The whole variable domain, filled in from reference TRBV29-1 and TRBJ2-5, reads SAVISQKPSRDICQRGTSLTIQCQVDSQVTMMFWYRQQPGQSLTLIATANQGSEATYESGFVIDKFPISRPNLTFSTLTVSNMSPEDSSIYLCSVDPGQSGTQYFGPGTRLLVL.

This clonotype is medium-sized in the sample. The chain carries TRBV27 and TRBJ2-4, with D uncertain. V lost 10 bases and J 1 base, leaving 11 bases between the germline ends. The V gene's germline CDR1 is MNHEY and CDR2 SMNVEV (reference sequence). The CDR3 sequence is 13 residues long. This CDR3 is CATKRLAKNIQYF. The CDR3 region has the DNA TGTGCCACCAAGAGGCTGGCCAAAAACATTCAGTACTTC.

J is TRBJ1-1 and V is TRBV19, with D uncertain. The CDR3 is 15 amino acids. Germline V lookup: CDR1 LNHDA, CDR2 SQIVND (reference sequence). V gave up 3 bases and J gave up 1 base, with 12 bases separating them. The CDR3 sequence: CASSISASPNTEAFF. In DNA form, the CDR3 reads TGTGCCAGTAGTATCTCGGCCAGTCCGAACACTGAAGCTTTCTTT. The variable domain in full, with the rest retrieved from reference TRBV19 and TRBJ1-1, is DGGITQSPKYLFRKEGQNVTLSCEQNLNHDAMYWYRQDPGQGLRLIYYSQIVNDFQKGDIAEGYSVSREKKESFPLTVTSAQKNPTAFYLCASSISASPNTEAFFGQGTRLTVV.

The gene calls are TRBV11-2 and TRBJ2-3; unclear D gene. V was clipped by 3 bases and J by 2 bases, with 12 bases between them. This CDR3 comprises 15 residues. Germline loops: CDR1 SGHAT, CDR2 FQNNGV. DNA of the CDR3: TGTGCCAGCAGCTTGTCCTACGGGTCCACAGATACGCAGTATTTT. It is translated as CASSLSYGSTDTQYF.